The source of this T cell receptor (beta chain) is a study of blood T cell repertoires in COVID-19. Study details: Acute-phase and convalescent COVID-19 samples originated in the United States, Italy and Spain. The analysed material was cDNA or gDNA that came from T cells, B-cell-depleted T cells, or PBMCs.

Under the authors' procedure: Cell counts per sample came from amplifying reference gene primers. TCRdb keeps only in-frame clones here, not all; method: immunoSEQ multiplex PCR. D and trimming come from the DNA, and the V and J calls and clone size come from that table. The sample shows about 39,000 clones, more than 80% of them seen only once. The TCR originated in a man in his 60s with acute or convalescent COVID-19. The specimen was peripheral blood.

The CDR3 DNA reads TGTGCCAGTAGTATGGCCCTAGGGAACACCGGGGAGCTGTTTTTT. Translating it yields CASSMALGNTGELFF. This sequence joins TRBV19 and TRBJ2-2; D not certain. This CDR3 has 15 residues. V lost 3 bases, J lost 1 base, and 9 bases lay in between. In germline, CDR1 is LNHDA, CDR2 SQIVND (reference sequence). Variable domain in full (rest from reference TRBV19 and TRBJ2-2): DGGITQSPKYLFRKEGQNVTLSCEQNLNHDAMYWYRQDPGQGLRLIYYSQIVNDFQKGDIAEGYSVSREKKESFPLTVTSAQKNPTAFYLCASSMALGNTGELFFGEGSRLTVL.